This T cell receptor beta chain is drawn from a study of cytomegalovirus exposure and HLA in healthy donors. This clone was seen a single time. Antigen specificity is unknown. V trimming: 1 base; J trimming: 0 bases; junction bases outside the gene matches: 6. Germline V CDR1 and CDR2: LNHNV, YYDKDF (reference sequence). This CDR3 contains 17 residues. Broader study findings: Some TCR beta chains (about 180 of them) were listed as cytomegalovirus-associated.

13 Jbeta primers and 60 Vbeta primers were used for the PCR. Method: immunoSEQ multiplex PCR; TCRdb's copy keeps in-frame clones and lacks some. This sample has 100,000 to 150,000 clones, with 65% to 80% found just once. What was sequenced was PBMCs. The rearrangement joins TRBV15 to TRBJ2-1; 7 nucleotides align to TRBD2. The receptor's source is a male donor in good health and CMV-seropositive. The CDR3 reads CATSRGIGGSSYNEQFF. The CDR3 bases are TGTGCCACCAGCAGAGGTATAGGCGGGAGCTCCTACAATGAGCAGTTCTTC.